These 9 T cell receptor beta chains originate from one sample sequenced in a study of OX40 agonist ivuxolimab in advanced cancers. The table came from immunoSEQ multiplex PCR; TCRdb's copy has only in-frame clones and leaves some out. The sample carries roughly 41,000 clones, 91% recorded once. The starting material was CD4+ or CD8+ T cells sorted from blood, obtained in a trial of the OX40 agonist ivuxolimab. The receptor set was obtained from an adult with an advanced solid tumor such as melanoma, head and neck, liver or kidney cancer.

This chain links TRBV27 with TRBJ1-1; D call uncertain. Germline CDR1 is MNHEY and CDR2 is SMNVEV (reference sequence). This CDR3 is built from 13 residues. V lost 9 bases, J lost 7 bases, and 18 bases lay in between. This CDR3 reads CASSVGVLNEAFF. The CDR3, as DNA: TGTGCCAGTTCAGTGGGTGTTTTGAATGAAGCTTTCTTT.

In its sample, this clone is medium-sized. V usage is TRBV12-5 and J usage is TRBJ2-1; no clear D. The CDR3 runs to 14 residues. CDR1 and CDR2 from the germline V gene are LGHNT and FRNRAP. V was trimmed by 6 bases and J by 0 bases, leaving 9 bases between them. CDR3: CASGTFGSYNEQFF. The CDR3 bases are TGTGCTAGTGGGACTTTTGGCTCCTACAATGAGCAGTTCTTC.

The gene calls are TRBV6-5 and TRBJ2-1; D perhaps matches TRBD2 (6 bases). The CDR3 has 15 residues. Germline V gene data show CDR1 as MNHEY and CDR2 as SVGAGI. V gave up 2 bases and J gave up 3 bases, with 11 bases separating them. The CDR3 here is CASSYGTHLYNEQFF. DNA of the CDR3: TGTGCCAGCAGTTACGGGACTCACCTCTACAATGAGCAGTTCTTC.

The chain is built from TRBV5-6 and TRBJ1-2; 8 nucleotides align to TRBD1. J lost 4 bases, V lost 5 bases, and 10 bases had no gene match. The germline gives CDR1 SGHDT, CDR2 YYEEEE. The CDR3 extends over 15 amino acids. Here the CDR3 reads CASSLGQGGGYGYTF. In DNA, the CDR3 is TGTGCCAGCAGTTTAGGACAGGGTGGTGGCTATGGCTACACCTTC.

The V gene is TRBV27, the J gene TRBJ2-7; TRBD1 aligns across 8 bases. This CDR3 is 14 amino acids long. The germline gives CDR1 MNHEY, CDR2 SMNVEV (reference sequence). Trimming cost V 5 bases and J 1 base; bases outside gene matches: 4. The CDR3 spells CASSVQGVSYEQYF. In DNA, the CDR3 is TGTGCCAGCAGTGTACAGGGGGTTTCCTACGAGCAGTACTTC.

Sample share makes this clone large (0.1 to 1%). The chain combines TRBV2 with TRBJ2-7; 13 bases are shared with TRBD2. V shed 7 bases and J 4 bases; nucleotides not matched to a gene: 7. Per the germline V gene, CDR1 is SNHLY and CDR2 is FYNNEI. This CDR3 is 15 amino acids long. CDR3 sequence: CASTNGLAGEYEQYF. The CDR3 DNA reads TGTGCCAGCACCAACGGACTAGCGGGAGAGTACGAGCAGTACTTC.

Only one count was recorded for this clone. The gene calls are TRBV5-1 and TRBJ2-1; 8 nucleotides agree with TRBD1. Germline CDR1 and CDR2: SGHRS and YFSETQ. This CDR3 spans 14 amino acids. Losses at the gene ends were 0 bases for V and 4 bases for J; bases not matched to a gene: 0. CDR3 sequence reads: CASSLGQGYNEQFF. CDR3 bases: TGCGCCAGCAGCTTGGGACAGGGGTACAATGAGCAGTTCTTC.

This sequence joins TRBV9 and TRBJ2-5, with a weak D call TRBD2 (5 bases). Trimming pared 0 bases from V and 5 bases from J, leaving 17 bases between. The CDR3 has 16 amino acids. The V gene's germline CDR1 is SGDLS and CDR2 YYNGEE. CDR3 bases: TGTGCCAGCAGCGTAGCTGGGAGAATTAGCTTGGAGACCCAGTACTTC. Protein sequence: CASSVAGRISLETQYF.

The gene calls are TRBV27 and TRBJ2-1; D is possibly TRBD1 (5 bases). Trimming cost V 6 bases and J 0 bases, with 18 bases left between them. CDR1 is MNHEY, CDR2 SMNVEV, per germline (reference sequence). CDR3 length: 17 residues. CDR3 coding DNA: TGTGCCAGCAGACCCGGAGCAGGGCCCCCCTCCTACAATGAGCAGTTCTTC. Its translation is CASRPGAGPPSYNEQFF.